The clone carrying this T cell receptor (beta chain) was detected once. Its target is unknown. This sample is drawn from a study of CD8 T cells in ankylosing spondylitis. Study results and caveats: Peripheral blood samples showed relatively rare disease-linked clones, and these clones were CD8+. Reportedly, matched ankylosing spondylitis synovial fluid was significantly enriched for disease-linked clones.

The authors made TCR beta libraries by quantitative 5'-RACE with molecular barcodes. A single record per CDR3 protein comes from TCRdb applying MiXCR to the 5' RACE reads. The profile covers 200,000 to 300,000 distinct CDR3 sequences, with 10% appearing a single time and around 2.6% taken by the ten largest. This CDR3 spans 15 amino acids. Trimming took off 3 bases at V and 1 base at J, with 10 bases between the two ends. The origin of this receptor is a male donor with ankylosing spondylitis or in good health (not recorded which). Sequencing was done on a sample of blood, either unsorted or a sorted T cell fraction (not recorded which). V usage is TRBV12-3 or TRBV12-4 and J usage is TRBJ1-3; the D is unclear. Here the CDR3 DNA reads TGTGCCAGCAGTTTGGGTGCGGTTTCTGGAAACACCATATATTTT. The encoded protein is CASSLGAVSGNTIYF.